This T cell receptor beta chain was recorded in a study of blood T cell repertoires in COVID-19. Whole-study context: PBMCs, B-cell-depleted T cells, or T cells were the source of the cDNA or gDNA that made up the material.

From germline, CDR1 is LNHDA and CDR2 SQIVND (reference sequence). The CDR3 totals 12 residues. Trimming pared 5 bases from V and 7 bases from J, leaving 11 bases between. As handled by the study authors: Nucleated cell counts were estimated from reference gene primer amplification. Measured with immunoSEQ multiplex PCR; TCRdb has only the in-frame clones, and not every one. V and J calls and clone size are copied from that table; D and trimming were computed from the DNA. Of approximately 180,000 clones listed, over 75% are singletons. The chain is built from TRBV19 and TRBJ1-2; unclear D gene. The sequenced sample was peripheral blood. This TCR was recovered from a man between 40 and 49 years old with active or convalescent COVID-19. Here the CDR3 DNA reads TGTGCCAGTAGTGGATCCCGGGGTGGCTACACCTTC. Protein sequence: CASSGSRGGYTF.